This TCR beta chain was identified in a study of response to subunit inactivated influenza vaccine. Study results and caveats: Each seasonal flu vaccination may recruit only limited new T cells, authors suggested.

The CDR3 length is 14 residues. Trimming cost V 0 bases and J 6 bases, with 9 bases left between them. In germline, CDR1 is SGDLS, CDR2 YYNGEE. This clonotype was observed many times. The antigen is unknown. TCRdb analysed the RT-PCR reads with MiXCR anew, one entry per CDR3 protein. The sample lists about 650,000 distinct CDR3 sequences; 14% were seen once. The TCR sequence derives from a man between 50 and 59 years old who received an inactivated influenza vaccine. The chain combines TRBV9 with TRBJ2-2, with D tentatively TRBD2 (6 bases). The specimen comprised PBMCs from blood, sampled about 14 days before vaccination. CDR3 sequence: CASSVEPGAGELFF. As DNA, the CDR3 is TGTGCCAGCAGCGTAGAGCCGGGGGCCGGGGAGCTGTTTTTT.